Below, 5 T cell receptor beta chains from the same sample are listed, as sequenced in a study of OX40 agonist ivuxolimab in advanced cancers. Method: immunoSEQ multiplex PCR; TCRdb's copy keeps in-frame clones and lacks some. Here the sample spans approximately 66,000 clones, more than 70% being singletons. The specimen was CD4+ or CD8+ T cells sorted from blood, collected in a trial of the OX40 agonist ivuxolimab. The receptors were sampled from an adult with an advanced solid tumor such as melanoma, head and neck, liver or kidney cancer.

The chain combines TRBV6-1 with TRBJ1-2; the D is unclear. The V gene lost 1 base and the J gene lost 5 bases, with 11 bases spanning the gap. CDR1 and CDR2 from the germline V gene are MNHNS and SASEGT. The CDR3 loop spans 14 amino acids. CDR3 DNA sequence: TGTGCCAGCAGTGAAGGCCTGGACCGGTATGGCTACACCTTC. This gives the protein CASSEGLDRYGYTF.

The chain couples TRBV6-1 to TRBJ2-7, with D perhaps TRBD2 (7 bases). The germline V gene encodes CDR1 MNHNS and CDR2 SASEGT. Trimming took 7 bases from V and 3 from J, leaving 13 bases between them. The CDR3 consists of 13 residues. CDR3 DNA: TGTGCCAGCACCCAAGGGGGGGGCTACGAGCAGTACTTC. Translation gives CASTQGGGYEQYF.

J is TRBJ1-1 and V is TRBV10-3, with D possibly TRBD1 on 6 matching bases. CDR3 length: 13 amino acids. Trimming stripped 10 bases from V and 1 base from J, with 13 bases between. Looked up from germline, CDR1 is ENHRY and CDR2 is SYGVKD. Here the CDR3 reads CATIAQGNTEAFF. The CDR3 DNA reads TGTGCCACAATCGCACAGGGGAACACTGAAGCTTTCTTT.

The chain is built from TRBV4-1 and TRBJ1-2, with a possible D match to TRBD1 (5 bases). In germline, CDR1 is MGHRA, CDR2 YSYEKL. V was trimmed by 2 bases and J by 5 bases, leaving 15 bases between them. This CDR3 has 15 residues. The CDR3 nucleotides read TGCGCCAGCAGCCAACCCGGGGGGACTTTGTATGGCTACACCTTC. This encodes CASSQPGGTLYGYTF.

This chain connects TRBV4-2 to TRBJ1-4, with D hard to call. The V gene's germline CDR1 is LGHNA and CDR2 YNFKEQ. Deletions cut 1 base from V and 3 bases from J, with 6 bases between. The CDR3 consists of 14 residues. The CDR3 region has the DNA TGTGCCAGCAGCCAAGGGGCAGCTAATGAAAAACTGTTTTTT. Translating gives CASSQGAANEKLFF.